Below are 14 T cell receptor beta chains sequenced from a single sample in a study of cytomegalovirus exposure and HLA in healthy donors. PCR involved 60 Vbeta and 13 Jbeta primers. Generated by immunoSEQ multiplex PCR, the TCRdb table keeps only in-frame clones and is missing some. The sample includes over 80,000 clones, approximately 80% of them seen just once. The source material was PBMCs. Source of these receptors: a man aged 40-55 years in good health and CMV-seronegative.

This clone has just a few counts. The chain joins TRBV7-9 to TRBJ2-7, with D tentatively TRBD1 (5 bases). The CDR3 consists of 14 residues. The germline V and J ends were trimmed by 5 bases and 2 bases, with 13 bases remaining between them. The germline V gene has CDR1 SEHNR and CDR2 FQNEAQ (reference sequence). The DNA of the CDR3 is TGTGCCAGCAGCCTCGACAGCGCTACCTACGAGCAGTACTTC. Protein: CASSLDSATYEQYF.

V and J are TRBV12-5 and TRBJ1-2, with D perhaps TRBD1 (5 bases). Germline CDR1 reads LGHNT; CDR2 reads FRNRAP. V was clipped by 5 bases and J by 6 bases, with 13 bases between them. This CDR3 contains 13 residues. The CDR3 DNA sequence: TGTGCTAGTGGTATCAAAGGGGCTCATGGCTACACCTTC. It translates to CASGIKGAHGYTF.

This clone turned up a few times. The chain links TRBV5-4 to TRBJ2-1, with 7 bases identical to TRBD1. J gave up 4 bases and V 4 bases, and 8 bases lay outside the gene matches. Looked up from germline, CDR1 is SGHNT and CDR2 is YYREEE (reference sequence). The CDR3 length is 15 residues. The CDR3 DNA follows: TGTGCCAGCAGCCGCCGGGACAGCAGTTACAATGAGCAGTTCTTC. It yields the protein CASSRRDSSYNEQFF.

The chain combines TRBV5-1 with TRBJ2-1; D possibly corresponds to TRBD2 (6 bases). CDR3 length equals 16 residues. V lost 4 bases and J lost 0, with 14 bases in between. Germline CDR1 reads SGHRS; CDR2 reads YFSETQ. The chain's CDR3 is CASSPDADYSYNEQFF. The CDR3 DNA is TGCGCCAGCAGCCCCGACGCGGACTACTCCTACAATGAGCAGTTCTTC. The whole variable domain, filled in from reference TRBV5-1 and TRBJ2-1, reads KAGVTQTPRYLIKTRGQQVTLSCSPISGHRSVSWYQQTPGQGLQFLFEYFSETQRNKGNFPGRFSGRQFSNSRSEMNVSTLELGDSALYLCASSPDADYSYNEQFFGPGTRLTVL.

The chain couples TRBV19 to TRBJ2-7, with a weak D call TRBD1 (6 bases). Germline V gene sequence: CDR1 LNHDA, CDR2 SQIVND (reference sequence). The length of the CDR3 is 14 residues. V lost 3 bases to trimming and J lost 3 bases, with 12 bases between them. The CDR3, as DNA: TGTGCCAGTAGTATCAGGGGAACAGACTACGAGCAGTACTTC. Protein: CASSIRGTDYEQYF.

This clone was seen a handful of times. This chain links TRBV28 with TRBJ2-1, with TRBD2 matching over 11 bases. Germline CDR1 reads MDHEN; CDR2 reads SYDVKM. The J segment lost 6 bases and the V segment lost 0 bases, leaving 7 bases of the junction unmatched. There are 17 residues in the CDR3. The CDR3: CASSLWTSGEGINEQFF. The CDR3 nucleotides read TGTGCCAGCAGTTTATGGACTAGCGGGGAAGGAATCAATGAGCAGTTCTTC.

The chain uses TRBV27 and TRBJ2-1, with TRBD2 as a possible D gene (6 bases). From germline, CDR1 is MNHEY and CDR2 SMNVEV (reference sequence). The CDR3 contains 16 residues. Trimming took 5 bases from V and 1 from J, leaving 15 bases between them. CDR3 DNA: TGTGCCAGCAGTCCAATAAGGCGGGGTTCCTACAATGAGCAGTTCTTC. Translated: CASSPIRRGSYNEQFF.

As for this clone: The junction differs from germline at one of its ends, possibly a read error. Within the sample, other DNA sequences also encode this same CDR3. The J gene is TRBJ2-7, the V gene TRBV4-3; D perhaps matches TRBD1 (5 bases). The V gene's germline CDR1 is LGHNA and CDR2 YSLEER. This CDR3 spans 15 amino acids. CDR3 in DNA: TGCGCCAGCAGCCAAGAGATGACAGCTTCCTACGAGCAGTACTTT. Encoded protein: CASSQEMTASYEQYF.

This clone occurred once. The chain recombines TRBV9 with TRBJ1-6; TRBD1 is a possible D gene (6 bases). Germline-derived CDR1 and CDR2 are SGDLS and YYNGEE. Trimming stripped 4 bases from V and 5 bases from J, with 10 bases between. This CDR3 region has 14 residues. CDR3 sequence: CASSPGQNNSPLHF. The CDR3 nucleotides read TGTGCCAGCAGCCCCGGACAGAATAATTCACCCCTCCACTTT.

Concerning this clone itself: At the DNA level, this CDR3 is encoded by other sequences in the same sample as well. For the CDR3, the DNA is TGCGCCAGCAGCACGGACCTAGCGGGGGGCGTCGGGACCCAGTACTTC. It translates to CASSTDLAGGVGTQYF. V usage is TRBV5-1 and J usage is TRBJ2-5; 11 bases align to TRBD2. Germline V lookup: CDR1 SGHRS, CDR2 YFSETQ. Unmatched junction bases numbered 12, after V lost 4 bases and J lost 7 bases. The length of the CDR3 is 16 residues.

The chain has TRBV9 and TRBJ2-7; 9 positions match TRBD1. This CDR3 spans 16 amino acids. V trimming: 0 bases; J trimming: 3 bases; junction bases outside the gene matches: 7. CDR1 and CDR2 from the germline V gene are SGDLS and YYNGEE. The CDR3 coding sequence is TGTGCCAGCAGCGTAGCCCCACAGGGGGCTGTCTACGAGCAGTACTTC. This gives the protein CASSVAPQGAVYEQYF.

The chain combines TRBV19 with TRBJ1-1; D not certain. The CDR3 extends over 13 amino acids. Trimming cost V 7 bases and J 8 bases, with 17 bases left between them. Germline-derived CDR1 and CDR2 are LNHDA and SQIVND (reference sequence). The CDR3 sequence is CASTLAGFSEAFF. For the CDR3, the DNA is TGTGCCAGTACCCTAGCGGGATTCTCAGAAGCTTTCTTT.

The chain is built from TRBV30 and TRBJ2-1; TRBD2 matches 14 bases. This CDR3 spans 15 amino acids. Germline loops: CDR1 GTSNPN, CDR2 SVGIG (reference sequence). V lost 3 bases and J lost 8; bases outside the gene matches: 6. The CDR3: CAWSRLAGGRDEQFF. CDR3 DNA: TGTGCCTGGAGCCGACTAGCGGGGGGGCGCGATGAGCAGTTCTTC.

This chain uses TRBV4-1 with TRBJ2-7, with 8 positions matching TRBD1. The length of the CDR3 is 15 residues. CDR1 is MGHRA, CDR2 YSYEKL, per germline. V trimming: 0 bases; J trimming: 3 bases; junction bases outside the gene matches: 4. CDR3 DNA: TGCGCCAGCAGCCAAGAGGGACAGGACCACTACGAGCAGTACTTC. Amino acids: CASSQEGQDHYEQYF.